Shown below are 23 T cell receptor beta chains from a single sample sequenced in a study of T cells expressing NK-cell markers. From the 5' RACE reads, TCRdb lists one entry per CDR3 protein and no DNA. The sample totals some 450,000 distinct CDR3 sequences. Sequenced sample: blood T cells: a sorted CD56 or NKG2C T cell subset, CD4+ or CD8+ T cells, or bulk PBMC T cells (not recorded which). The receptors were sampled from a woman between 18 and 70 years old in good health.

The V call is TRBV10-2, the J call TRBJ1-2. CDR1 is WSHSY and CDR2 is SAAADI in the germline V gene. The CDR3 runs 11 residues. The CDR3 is CASSEQGGYTF.

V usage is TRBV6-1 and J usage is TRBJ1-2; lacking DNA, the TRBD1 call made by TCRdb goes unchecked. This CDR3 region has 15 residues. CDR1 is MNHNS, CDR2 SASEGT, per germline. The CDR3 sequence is CASRPGETNFYGYTF.

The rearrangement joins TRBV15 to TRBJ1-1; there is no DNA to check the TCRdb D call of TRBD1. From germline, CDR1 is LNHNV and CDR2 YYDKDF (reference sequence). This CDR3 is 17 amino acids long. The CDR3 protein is CATSPLELGPADTEAFF.

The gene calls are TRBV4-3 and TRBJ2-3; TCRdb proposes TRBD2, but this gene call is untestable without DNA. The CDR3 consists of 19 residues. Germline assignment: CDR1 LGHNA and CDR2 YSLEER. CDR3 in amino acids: CASSQDLVIAGLAVDTQYF.

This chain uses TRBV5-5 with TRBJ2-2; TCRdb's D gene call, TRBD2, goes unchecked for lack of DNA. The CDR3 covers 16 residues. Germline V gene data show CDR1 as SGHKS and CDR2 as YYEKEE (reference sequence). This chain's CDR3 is CASSLVAGVNTGELFF. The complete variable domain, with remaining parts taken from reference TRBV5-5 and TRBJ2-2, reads DAGVTQSPTHLIKTRGQQVTLRCSPISGHKSVSWYQQVLGQGPQFIFQYYEKEERGRGNFPDRFSARQFPNYSSELNVNALLLGDSALYLCASSLVAGVNTGELFFGEGSRLTVL.

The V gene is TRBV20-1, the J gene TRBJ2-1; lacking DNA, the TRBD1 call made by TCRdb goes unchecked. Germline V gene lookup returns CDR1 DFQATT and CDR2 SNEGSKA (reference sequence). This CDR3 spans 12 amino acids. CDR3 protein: CSARTGRNEQFF.

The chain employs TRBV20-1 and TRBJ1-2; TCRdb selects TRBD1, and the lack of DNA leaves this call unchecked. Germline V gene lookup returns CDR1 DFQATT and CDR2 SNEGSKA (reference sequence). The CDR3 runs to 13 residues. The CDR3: CSAPRTAKLGYTF.

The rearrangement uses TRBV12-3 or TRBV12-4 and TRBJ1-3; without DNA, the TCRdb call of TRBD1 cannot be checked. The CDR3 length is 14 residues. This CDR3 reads CASDHGQEGNTIYF.

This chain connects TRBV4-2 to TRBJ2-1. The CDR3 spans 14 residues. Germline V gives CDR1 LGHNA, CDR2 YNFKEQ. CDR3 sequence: CASSQTGPNNEQFF.

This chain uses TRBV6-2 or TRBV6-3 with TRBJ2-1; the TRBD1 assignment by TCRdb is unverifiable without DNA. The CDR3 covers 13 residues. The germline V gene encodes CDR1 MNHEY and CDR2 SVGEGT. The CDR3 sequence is CASTGTPNNEQFF.

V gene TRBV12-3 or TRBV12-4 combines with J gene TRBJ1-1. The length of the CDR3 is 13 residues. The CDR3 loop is CASSLGRWTEAFF.

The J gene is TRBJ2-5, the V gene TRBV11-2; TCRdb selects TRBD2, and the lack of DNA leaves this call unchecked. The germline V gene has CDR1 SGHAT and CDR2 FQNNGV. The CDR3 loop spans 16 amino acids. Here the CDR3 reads CASSLEFVRGQETQYF.

CDR3 protein: CASSTSGGSSYEQYF. The rearrangement joins TRBV12-3 or TRBV12-4 to TRBJ2-7. The CDR3 totals 15 residues.

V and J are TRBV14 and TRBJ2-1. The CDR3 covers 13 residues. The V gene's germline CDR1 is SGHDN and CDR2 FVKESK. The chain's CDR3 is CASSQDLRDEQFF.

CDR3 protein: CASSGVGSYEQYF. The chain combines TRBV6-1 with TRBJ2-7. The CDR3 runs to 13 residues. CDR1 and CDR2 from the germline V gene are MNHNS and SASEGT.

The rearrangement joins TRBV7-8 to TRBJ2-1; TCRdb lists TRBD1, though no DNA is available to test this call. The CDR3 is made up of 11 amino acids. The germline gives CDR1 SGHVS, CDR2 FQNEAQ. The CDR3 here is CAWGTYNEQFF.

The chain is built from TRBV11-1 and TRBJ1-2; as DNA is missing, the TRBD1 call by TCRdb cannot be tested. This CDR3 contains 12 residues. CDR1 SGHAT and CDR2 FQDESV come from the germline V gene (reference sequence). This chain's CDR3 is CASSREAVGYTF.

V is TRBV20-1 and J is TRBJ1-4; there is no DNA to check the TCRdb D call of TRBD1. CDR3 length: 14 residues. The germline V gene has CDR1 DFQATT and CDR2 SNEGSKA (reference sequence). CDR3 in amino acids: CSAHVEGAVEKLFF.

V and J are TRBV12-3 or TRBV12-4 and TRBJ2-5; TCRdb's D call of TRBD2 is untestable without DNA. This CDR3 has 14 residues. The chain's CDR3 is CASSLSQRGETQYF.

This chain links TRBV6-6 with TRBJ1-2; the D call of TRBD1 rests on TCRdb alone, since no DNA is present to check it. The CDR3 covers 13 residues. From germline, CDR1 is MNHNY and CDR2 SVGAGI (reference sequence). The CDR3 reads CASRIGGDYGYTF.

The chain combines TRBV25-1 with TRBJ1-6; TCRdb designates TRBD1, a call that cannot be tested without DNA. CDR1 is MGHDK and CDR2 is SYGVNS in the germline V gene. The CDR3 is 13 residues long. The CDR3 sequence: CASTAQVNSPLHF.

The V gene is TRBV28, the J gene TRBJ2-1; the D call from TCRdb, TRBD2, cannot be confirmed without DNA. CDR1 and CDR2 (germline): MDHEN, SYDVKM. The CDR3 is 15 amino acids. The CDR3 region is CASTPPGTRRNEQFF.

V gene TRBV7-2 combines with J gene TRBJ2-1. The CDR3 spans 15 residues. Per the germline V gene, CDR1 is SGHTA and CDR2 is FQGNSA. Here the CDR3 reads CASSFTRRALNEQFF.